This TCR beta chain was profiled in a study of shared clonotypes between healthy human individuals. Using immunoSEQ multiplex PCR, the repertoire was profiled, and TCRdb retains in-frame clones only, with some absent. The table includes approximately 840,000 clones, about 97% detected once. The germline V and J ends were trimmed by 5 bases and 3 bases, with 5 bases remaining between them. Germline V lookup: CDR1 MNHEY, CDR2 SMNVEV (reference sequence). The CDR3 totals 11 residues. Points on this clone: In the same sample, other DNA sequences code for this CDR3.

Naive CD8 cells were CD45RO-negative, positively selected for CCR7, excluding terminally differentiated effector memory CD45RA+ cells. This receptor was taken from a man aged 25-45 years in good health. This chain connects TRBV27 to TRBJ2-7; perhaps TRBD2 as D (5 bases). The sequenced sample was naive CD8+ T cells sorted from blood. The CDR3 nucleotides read TGTGCCAGCAGTCGGGGCTACGAGCAGTACTTC. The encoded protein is CASSRGYEQYF.